Below, one TCR beta chain is given with its context. This clonotype has at least ten counts. The clone's antigen remains unknown. Germline and junction disagree at one end, which may indicate a read error. The data were obtained in a study of CD8 T cells in ankylosing spondylitis listed by TCRdb under 2017. Study-wide context: To find TCR variants linked to disease, the study profiled T cell receptor beta repertoires in ankylosing spondylitis patients and healthy donors. Peripheral blood samples were taken, and synovial fluid was additionally collected from ankylosing spondylitis patients. The whole study cohort included over a hundred healthy donors and under 30 ankylosing spondylitis patients.

TCRdb lists the instrument as Illumina HiSeq 2500. Quantitative 5'-RACE with molecular barcodes was the method used to prepare the TCR beta libraries. Concerning the study's data processing: To identify disease-linked TCR variants, a new computational method was used, one built on a probabilistic model of VDJ rearrangement. TCRdb redid the processing of the public reads, applying fastp at Q25 and MiXCR, and retained in-frame beta chains. Rows are unified per CDR3 protein, each entry keeping the most common DNA and genes. The V and J calls, along with clone size, are taken from TCRdb and not from the paper's own processing. The sample table lists about 96,000 distinct CDR3 sequences, around 9.4% of them with a count of one. The ten biggest clones cover 4.5% to 5.5% of the sample. The cysteine opens and the phenylalanine closes a CDR3 of 13 amino acids. Only the CDR3 portion is preserved as DNA: 39 bases, with reading frame beginning at the first base.

Results and caveats for the whole study, not just this receptor: The disease-linked clones were reported as significantly enriched in matched synovial fluid samples from ankylosing spondylitis patients. Some motif variants were previously reported in synovial fluid and blood of reactive arthritis patients, suggesting common disease-initiation mechanisms. A TCR beta motif of fewer than 10 highly homologous amino acid variants appeared characteristic of blood from ankylosing spondylitis patients. In peripheral blood, the disease-linked clones were found at relatively low frequencies and had a CD8+ phenotype.

Sequenced: blood, either unsorted or a sorted T cell fraction (not recorded which). The source is a male donor with ankylosing spondylitis or in good health (not recorded which). The chain is made from TRBV12-3 or TRBV12-4 and TRBJ2-1; the D gene cannot be named for sure. The sequenced DNA is TGTGCCAGCAGTTTAAGTCAGGTTTTAATCAAGATCTTC. Translated, this is CASSLSQVLIKIF.